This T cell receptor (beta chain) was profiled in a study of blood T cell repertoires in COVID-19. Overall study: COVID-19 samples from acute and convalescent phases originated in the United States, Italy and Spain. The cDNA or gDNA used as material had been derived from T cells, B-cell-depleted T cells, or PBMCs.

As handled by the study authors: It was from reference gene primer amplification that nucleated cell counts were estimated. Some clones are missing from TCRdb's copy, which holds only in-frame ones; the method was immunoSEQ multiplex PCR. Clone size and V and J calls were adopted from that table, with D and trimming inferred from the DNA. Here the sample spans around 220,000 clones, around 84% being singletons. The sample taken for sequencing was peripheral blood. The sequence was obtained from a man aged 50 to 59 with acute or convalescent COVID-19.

DNA for the CDR3: TGTGCCAGCAGTGAACCCGGGACTCAAGAGACCCAGTACTTC. It codes for CASSEPGTQETQYF. The chain recombines TRBV25-1 with TRBJ2-5; TRBD2 is a possible D gene (6 bases). This CDR3 is built from 14 residues. Germline V CDR1 and CDR2: MGHDK, SYGVNS. V lost 2 bases, J lost 2 bases, and 9 bases lay in between.